The sequence of this T cell receptor beta chain was determined in a study of beta chain features in type 1 diabetes. Study background: Examination of sorted cells across all samples involved more than 85,000,000 cells.

General study results and limits: A moderate, significant TCRB CDR3 shortening appeared in type 1 diabetes across four CD4+ subsets. Individuals with type 1 diabetes displayed fewer insertions and more deletions at VDJ junctions. Naive, central memory and regulatory TCRB repertoires appeared more similar among patients than healthy donors. Whether TCRB rearrangement is influenced by HLA type went unresolved here.

The investigators reverse transcribed all of the isolated RNA, so they sequenced expressed TCRB transcripts. Clones were sequenced by immunoSEQ multiplex PCR, and TCRdb holds only the in-frame ones, with some missing. The profile covers over 40,000 clones, with 66% appearing a single time and 2% to 2.5% taken by the ten largest. J gave up 6 bases and V 4 bases, and 11 bases lay outside the gene matches. Germline-derived CDR1 and CDR2 are SGHDT and YYEEEE. The CDR3 is 16 amino acids. This clone was recorded a few times. No antigen is known for it. The material sequenced was Tregs from blood. This clonotype was sampled from a woman under 30 with type 1 diabetes. V usage is TRBV5-6 and J usage is TRBJ2-1, with 9 bases fitting TRBD2. CDR3 nucleotides: TGTGCCAGCAGCCGACCCCCTAGCGGGGAGATCAATGAGCAGTTCTTC. Residues: CASSRPPSGEINEQFF.